The 20 T cell receptor beta chains listed next were all sequenced from one sample in a study of T cells after yellow fever vaccination. TCRdb fed the 5' RACE reads into MiXCR, producing one record per CDR3 protein. The table includes a few hundred thousand distinct CDR3 sequences, roughly 4.3% detected once. This sample comprised PBMCs, obtained 5 days after the yellow fever booster vaccination. The origin of the receptors is a man aged 18 to 35 who received the YFV17D yellow fever vaccine.

The rearrangement joins TRBV11-2 to TRBJ2-1, with a weak D call TRBD2 (5 bases). The CDR3 is 15 amino acids. Germline V lookup: CDR1 SGHAT, CDR2 FQNNGV. The ends were cut back, 4 bases at V and 5 bases at J, with 15 bases in the middle. Here the CDR3 reads CASSSNRGRNNEQFF. The CDR3 DNA reads TGTGCCAGCAGCTCAAATCGGGGTCGGAACAATGAGCAGTTCTTC. The variable domain in full, completed from reference TRBV11-2 and TRBJ2-1, reads EAGVAQSPRYKIIEKRQSVAFWCNPISGHATLYWYQQILGQGPKLLIQFQNNGVVDDSQLPKDRFSAERLKGVDSTLKIQPAKLEDSAVYLCASSSNRGRNNEQFFGPGTRLTVL.

This chain connects TRBV3-1 to TRBJ1-6; unclear D gene. V was cut by 0 bases and J by 5 bases, with 14 bases left in between. The CDR3 runs to 17 residues. Germline-derived CDR1 and CDR2 are LGHDT and YNNKEL (reference sequence). The CDR3 DNA follows: TGTGCCAGCAGCCAAGAAGGTTGGACGTGGGATAATTCACCCCTCCACTTT. This translates into CASSQEGWTWDNSPLHF. Supplemented by reference TRBV3-1 and TRBJ1-6, the full variable domain reads DTAVSQTPKYLVTQMGNDKSIKCEQNLGHDTMYWYKQDSKKFLKIMFSYNNKELIINETVPNRFSPKSPDKAHLNLHINSLELGDSAVYFCASSQEGWTWDNSPLHFGNGTRLTVT.

In its sample, this clonotype was seen many times. The chain uses TRBV7-8 and TRBJ1-2; 7 bases are shared with TRBD1. The V and J ends lost 5 bases and 6 bases, in that order; junction bases with no gene match: 12. From germline, CDR1 is SGHVS and CDR2 FQNEAQ. CDR3 length: 15 residues. For the CDR3, the DNA is TGTGCCAGCAGCATTACCTACCAGGGGGAGGATGGCTACACCTTC. Its protein product is CASSITYQGEDGYTF.

This clonotype has more than one count but fewer than ten. The V gene is TRBV14, the J gene TRBJ2-7, with D possibly being TRBD1 (5 bases). Trimming removed 1 base from V and 1 base from J, with 11 bases in between. The germline CDR1 and CDR2 sequences are SGHDN and FVKESK. This CDR3 spans 15 amino acids. The CDR3 sequence: CASSQVGHRSYEQYF. CDR3 DNA sequence: TGTGCCAGCAGCCAAGTCGGACATAGGTCCTACGAGCAGTACTTC. Combining the CDR3 with reference TRBV14 and TRBJ2-7 gives the whole variable domain EAGVTQFPSHSVIEKGQTVTLRCDPISGHDNLYWYRRVMGKEIKFLLHFVKESKQDESGMPNNRFLAERTGGTYSTLKVQPAELEDSGVYFCASSQVGHRSYEQYFGPGTRLTVT.

This clonotype occurred many times. The V gene is TRBV23-1, the J gene TRBJ2-3; 8 positions match TRBD2. TRBV23-1 is identified as an open reading frame with a role that is uncertain. This CDR3 has 17 residues. Germline trimming cut 4 bases from V and 2 bases from J; bases unmatched to any gene: 11. The DNA for the CDR3 is TGCGCCAGCAGTCCCTTGTGGTCGGGGGGGATCACAGATACGCAGTATTTT. This sequence encodes CASSPLWSGGITDTQYF.

The rearrangement joins TRBV7-9 to TRBJ2-2; D is perhaps TRBD2 (6 bases). CDR1 and CDR2 (germline): SEHNR, FQNEAQ (reference sequence). The CDR3 sequence is 16 residues long. Trimming removed 2 bases at V and 3 bases at J, with 13 bases between. The CDR3 sequence is CASSLMGGVDTGELFF. The CDR3 DNA reads as TGTGCCAGCAGCTTAATGGGCGGGGTAGACACCGGGGAGCTGTTTTTT.

The DNA of the CDR3 is TGTGCCAGTAGTATAGCGGACCGATCCTTCGATGGCTACACCTTC. Its protein product is CASSIADRSFDGYTF. V gene TRBV19 combines with J gene TRBJ1-2; D call uncertain. Germline CDR1 is LNHDA and CDR2 is SQIVND (reference sequence). The CDR3 totals 15 residues. V was clipped by 1 base and J by 6 bases, with 15 bases between them.

The chain is built from TRBV5-1 and TRBJ2-1, with D possibly matching TRBD2 (6 bases). The CDR3 covers 20 residues. V was clipped by 2 bases and J by 0 bases, with 24 bases between them. CDR1 is SGHRS and CDR2 is YFSETQ in the germline V gene. The CDR3 nucleotides are TGCGCCAGCAGCTTACCCCCGTGGCGGGGCAAAAGGAGCTCCTACAATGAGCAGTTCTTC. This encodes CASSLPPWRGKRSSYNEQFF.

This clonotype occurred many times. J is TRBJ1-1 and V is TRBV12-3 or TRBV12-4; no firm D call. The ends were cut back, 6 bases at V and 1 base at J, with 12 bases in the middle. There are 14 residues in the CDR3. Here the CDR3 reads CASSRPPANTEAFF. The CDR3 DNA reads TGTGCCAGCAGCCGTCCTCCCGCGAACACTGAAGCTTTCTTT.

This clonotype appeared a few times. V gene TRBV4-1 combines with J gene TRBJ1-1; 7 nucleotides agree with TRBD1. This CDR3 comprises 19 residues. Trimming took 4 bases from V and 3 from J; bases not matched to a gene: 20. From germline, CDR1 is MGHRA and CDR2 YSYEKL. The DNA for the CDR3 is TGCGCCAGCAGCCTCTATACCCCAGGGGGGAGGGAGGGTTACACTGAAGCTTTCTTT. It codes for CASSLYTPGGREGYTEAFF.

This clonotype was observed a few times. The chain couples TRBV29-1 to TRBJ2-2, with TRBD1 as a possible D gene (5 bases). The CDR3 consists of 15 residues. Trimming pared 4 bases from V and 5 bases from J, leaving 17 bases between. Germline values: CDR1 SQVTM, CDR2 ANQGSEA. CDR3 in amino acids: CSVAPLGRETGELFF. The CDR3 DNA reads TGCAGCGTTGCCCCGCTGGGGCGCGAAACCGGGGAGCTGTTTTTT.

This clonotype was seen only a few times. This CDR3 reads CASSLAQGTDTQYF. The CDR3 coding sequence is TGCGCCAGCAGCTTGGCCCAGGGGACAGATACGCAGTATTTT. The V gene is TRBV5-1, the J gene TRBJ2-3, with D possibly TRBD1 on 6 matching bases. CDR3 length: 14 residues. Trimming stripped 0 bases from V and 3 bases from J, with 8 bases between. Germline V CDR1 and CDR2: SGHRS, YFSETQ.

The chain couples TRBV6-2 or TRBV6-3 to TRBJ2-7, with 8 bases aligning to TRBD1. Per germline, CDR1 MNHEY and CDR2 SVGEGT. Trimming took 0 bases from V and 6 from J; bases not matched to a gene: 13. The CDR3 sequence is 17 residues long. In DNA form, the CDR3 reads TGTGCCAGCAGTTACTCGAAGTATTCAGGGGGCCCCTCCGAGCAGTACGTC. Encoded protein: CASSYSKYSGGPSEQYV.

The chain links TRBV6-5 to TRBJ2-5, with 12 bases identical to TRBD2. J gave up 4 bases and V 2 bases, and 8 bases lay outside the gene matches. CDR1 and CDR2 (germline): MNHEY, SVGAGI. The CDR3 spans 17 residues. CDR3 residues: CASSYGLAGLELETQYF. The CDR3 nucleotides read TGTGCCAGCAGTTACGGACTAGCGGGGTTAGAATTAGAGACCCAGTACTTC.

This clonotype was seen more than once but under ten times. This sequence joins TRBV7-9 and TRBJ2-5; 7 bases fit TRBD1. V lost 5 bases to trimming and J lost 5 bases; unmatched junction nucleotides: 5. The CDR3 is 13 amino acids. Germline CDR1 SEHNR, CDR2 FQNEAQ (reference sequence). CDR3 DNA sequence: TGTGCCAGCAGCCGACAGGGTCTGGAGACCCAGTACTTC. This sequence encodes CASSRQGLETQYF.

Comment on this clonotype: With a much larger clone just one base away, this may be a read error. V usage is TRBV5-1 and J usage is TRBJ2-2; D unclear. Germline V gene sequence: CDR1 SGHRS, CDR2 YFSETQ. CDR3 length: 15 residues. The CDR3 loop is CAGSLDAPETGELFF. Here the CDR3 DNA reads TGCGCCGGCAGCTTGGACGCCCCCGAGACCGGGGAGCTGTTTTTT.

There are many counts of this clonotype. CDR3 coding DNA: TGTGCCAGCAGTGGGTTGGACAGCACCTACGAGCAGTACGTC. It encodes CASSGLDSTYEQYV. The rearrangement uses TRBV6-2 or TRBV6-3 and TRBJ2-7; D is perhaps TRBD1 (6 bases). Germline loops: CDR1 MNHEY, CDR2 SVGEGT. V gave up 5 bases and J gave up 2 bases, with 13 bases separating them. CDR3 size: 14 residues.

This clonotype was recorded at least ten times. The gene calls are TRBV15 and TRBJ1-2; TRBD1 agrees at 10 bases. Germline V gives CDR1 LNHNV, CDR2 YYDKDF (reference sequence). The junction had 10 bases not matched to a gene; V was cut back by 5 bases and J by 7 bases. The CDR3 spans 15 residues. The CDR3 DNA reads TGTGCCACCAGCGGCGAAGACAGGGGGCTTCGTGGCTACACCTTC. Protein: CATSGEDRGLRGYTF.

This clonotype was seen ten or more times. The V and J genes are TRBV10-1 and TRBJ2-2, with D tentatively TRBD2 (6 bases). Germline CDR1 reads WNHNN; CDR2 reads SYGVQD (reference sequence). The ends were cut back, 4 bases at V and 7 bases at J, with 13 bases in the middle. The CDR3 loop spans 14 amino acids. CDR3 nucleotides: TGCGCCAGCAGTGTGGCAGGGCGGGACGGGGAGCTGTTTTTT. Translation gives CASSVAGRDGELFF.

The rearrangement joins TRBV7-3 to TRBJ2-1; 7 positions match TRBD1. V trimming: 1 base; J trimming: 4 bases; junction bases outside the gene matches: 4. Germline V gene data show CDR1 as SGHTA and CDR2 as FQGTGA. The CDR3 is 15 residues long. CDR3 DNA: TGTGCCAGCAGCTTAAAGGGGGCGGAGTACAATGAGCAGTTCTTC. Translated: CASSLKGAEYNEQFF.